This section outlines one T cell receptor beta chain sequence together with its context. Its antigen specificity is not known. Per-nucleotide qualities are absent, and no much larger clonotype sits a single base away. This record comes from a study of blood T cell repertoires in COVID-19 (dated by TCRdb to the early 2020s). As for the study more broadly: The collaborator samples originated in the United States, Italy and Spain and spanned the acute and convalescent phases of COVID-19. The prospective study material was composed of cDNA or gDNA derived from T cells, B-cell-depleted T cells, or PBMCs. Subjects who had been exposed to COVID-19, were actively infected with it, or had recovered from it provided the deeply sampled blood TCRbeta repertoires that made up the dataset. The repertoires were released in a freely available public database meant as a resource for research on the immune response to SARS-CoV-2. Samples were obtained from the ongoing ImmuneRACE study (first 160 participants) and from about 1,300 subjects provided by 6 global collaborators. A de-identified subject ID, COVID-19 status, age in years and sex were almost always included in the sample metadata. Where available, HLA class I and class II types were taken from metadata supplied by the sample provider and were not determined by assay-based typing. Paper-wide results and their limitations: Clinical and demographic metadata were provided uncurated, with the amount varying by source and participant.

The collaborating institutions used their own protocols to collect whole blood in K2EDTA tubes. For TCRbeta analysis, collaborators shipped samples in one of three forms: frozen whole blood, isolated PBMCs, or DNA extracted from either of those sample types. TCRbeta CDR3 regions were amplified from genomic DNA by means of the immunoSEQ Assay, a bias-controlled multiplex PCR. The authors' pipeline ran thus. The number of nucleated cells in each sample was estimated from the amplification of reference gene primers within the assay. To quantify the absolute abundance of each unique TCRbeta CDR3 rearrangement, sequence reads were collapsed and filtered. Productive Simpson clonality was computed per sample as the square root of Simpson's diversity index over productive rearrangements. In TCRdb, the immuneACCESS table is reduced to in-frame sequences with V and J assigned. These tables do not hold every clone; where another copy was compared, an unresolved V gene accounts for under half, and the others remain unexplained. That table gives V, J and clone size, and the DNA gave D and trimming. A total of around 67,000 clones appear in this sample, around 87% of them only once. The ten largest clones capture around 5% of the sample.

Material for sequencing was peripheral blood. This receptor was obtained from a man aged 45 to 65 with active COVID-19.

The DNA is as follows: TGCGCCAGCAGCATTAGCGGAGATCCCACAGATACGCAGTATTTT. This translates into CASSISGDPTDTQYF. The rearranged chain carries TRBV5-1 and TRBJ2-3, with TRBD2 as a weak D call on 6 bases. Reading the germline V gene gives CDR1 SGHRS and CDR2 YFSETQ. Trimming costs V 4 bases and J 2 bases, and their ends lie 14 bases apart. The CDR3 numbers 15 residues from cysteine through phenylalanine. Left in the record is the CDR3 DNA by itself, 45 bases read in frame from the first base.